Below, 8 T cell receptor beta chains from the same sample are listed, as sequenced in a study of response to subunit inactivated influenza vaccine. From the RT-PCR reads, TCRdb called clonotypes with MiXCR, one entry per CDR3 protein. The table includes 500,000 to 600,000 distinct CDR3 sequences, about 14% detected once. This sample comprised PBMCs from blood, obtained 11 to 12 days after vaccination. The receptors here all came from a man aged 50-59 years who received an inactivated influenza vaccine.

The J gene is TRBJ2-7, the V gene TRBV7-6; 9 nucleotides match TRBD1. V shed 1 base, J shed 3 bases, and the junction held 4 bases outside the gene matches. The CDR3 consists of 15 residues. Germline V CDR1 and CDR2: SGHVS, FNYEAQ. The CDR3: CASSLEDRGNYEQYF. CDR3 coding DNA: TGTGCCAGCAGCTTAGAGGACAGGGGAAACTACGAGCAGTACTTC.

This clonotype has just a few counts. The chain combines TRBV7-2 with TRBJ2-7; the D is unclear. V lost 8 bases and J lost 2, with 16 bases in between. Germline V gives CDR1 SGHTA, CDR2 FQGNSA. The CDR3 consists of 14 residues. The CDR3 DNA is TGTGCCAGCTCCATTCGTGAGCGAACCTACGAGCAGTACTTC. This translates into CASSIRERTYEQYF.

The sample holds a few counts of this clonotype. The V gene is TRBV20-1, the J gene TRBJ2-2; D may be TRBD1 or TRBD2 (7 bases each). The V and J ends lost 4 bases and 7 bases respectively, with 19 bases between them. Looked up from germline, CDR1 is DFQATT and CDR2 is SNEGSKA (reference sequence). The length of the CDR3 is 15 residues. The CDR3 nucleotides are TGCAGTGCTAAGGGGGCGCCTAGCGGAGGCGGGGAGCTGTTTTTT. Its translation is CSAKGAPSGGGELFF.

J is TRBJ2-6 and V is TRBV2; weak D call: TRBD1 (6 bases). The ends were cut back, 10 bases at V and 5 bases at J, with 21 bases in the middle. Germline CDR1 is SNHLY and CDR2 is FYNNEI. The CDR3 consists of 16 residues. CDR3 sequence reads: CAIHRESARRANVLTF. In DNA, the CDR3 is TGTGCCATCCACAGGGAGTCCGCGAGGAGGGCCAACGTCCTGACTTTC.

V gene TRBV6-2 or TRBV6-3 combines with J gene TRBJ1-5, with a weak D call TRBD1 (6 bases). V lost 2 bases and J 4 bases, leaving 9 bases between the germline ends. The germline V gene has CDR1 MNHEY and CDR2 SVGEGT. The CDR3 is 14 residues long. The CDR3 reads CASSYRQVNQPQHF. As DNA, the CDR3 is TGTGCCAGCAGTTACCGACAGGTAAATCAGCCCCAGCATTTT.

At least ten counts were recorded for this clonotype. The chain is built from TRBV12-3 or TRBV12-4 and TRBJ2-2; 7 bases align to TRBD2. The V and J ends lost 2 bases and 0 bases, in that order; junction bases with no gene match: 0. The CDR3 spans 15 residues. CDR3 residues: CASSLRGANTGELFF. CDR3 nucleotides: TGTGCCAGCAGTTTACGGGGGGCGAACACCGGGGAGCTGTTTTTT.

This clonotype was found a few times. The chain recombines TRBV7-2 with TRBJ1-1; D ambiguous. V was trimmed by 0 bases and J by 1 base, leaving 9 bases between them. Germline loops: CDR1 SGHTA, CDR2 FQGNSA. This CDR3 has 15 residues. The CDR3 DNA follows: TGTGCCAGCAGCTTAGCGGGGAACTCGAACACTGAAGCTTTCTTT. Protein sequence: CASSLAGNSNTEAFF.

This clonotype was observed at least ten times. The V and J genes are TRBV5-6 and TRBJ1-2; TRBD1 matches at 9 bases. Per germline, CDR1 SGHDT and CDR2 YYEEEE. J was trimmed by 7 bases and V by 0 bases; bases with no gene match: 7. This CDR3 comprises 15 residues. The DNA of the CDR3 is TGTGCCAGCAGCTTGGGTGGGACAGGGCCCTTTGGCTACACCTTC. Its translation: CASSLGGTGPFGYTF.